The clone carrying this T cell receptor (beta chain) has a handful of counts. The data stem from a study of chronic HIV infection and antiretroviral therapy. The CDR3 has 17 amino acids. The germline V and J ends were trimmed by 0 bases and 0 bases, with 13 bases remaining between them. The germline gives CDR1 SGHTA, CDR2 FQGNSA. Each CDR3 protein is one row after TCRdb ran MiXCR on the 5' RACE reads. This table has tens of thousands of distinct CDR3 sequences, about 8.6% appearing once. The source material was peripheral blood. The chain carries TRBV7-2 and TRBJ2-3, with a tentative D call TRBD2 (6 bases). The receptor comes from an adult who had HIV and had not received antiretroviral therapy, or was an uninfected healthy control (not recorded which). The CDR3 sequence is CASSLAKLAGSTDTQYF. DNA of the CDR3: TGTGCCAGCAGCTTAGCCAAACTAGCCGGTAGCACAGATACGCAGTATTTT.